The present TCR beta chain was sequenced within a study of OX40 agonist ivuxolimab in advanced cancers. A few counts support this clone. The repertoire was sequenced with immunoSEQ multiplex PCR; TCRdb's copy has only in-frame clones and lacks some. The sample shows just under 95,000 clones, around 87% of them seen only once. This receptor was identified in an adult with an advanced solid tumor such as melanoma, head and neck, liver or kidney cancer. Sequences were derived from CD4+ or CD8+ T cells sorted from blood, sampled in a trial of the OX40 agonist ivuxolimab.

DNA for the CDR3: TGTGCCAGCAGCTTGCACCGGGACAGGGGGAGCTACACCTTC. Amino acids: CASSLHRDRGSYTF. The chain carries TRBV7-2 and TRBJ1-2, with 11 bases that match TRBD1. CDR3 size: 14 residues. Per the germline V gene, CDR1 is SGHTA and CDR2 is FQGNSA. V was pared by 3 bases and J by 9 bases, with 6 bases of the junction left unmatched. Full variable domain (remainder filled in from reference TRBV7-2 and TRBJ1-2): GAGVSQSPSNKVTEKGKDVELRCDPISGHTALYWYRQSLGQGLEFLIYFQGNSAPDKSGLPSDRFSAERTGGSVSTLTIQRTQQEDSAVYLCASSLHRDRGSYTFGSGTRLTVV.